This TCR beta chain was captured in a study of T cell responses to AZD1222 COVID-19 vaccine. This CDR3 has 15 amino acids. Germline-derived CDR1 and CDR2 are ENHRY and SYGVKD. V shed 3 bases, J shed 7 bases, and the junction held 9 bases outside the gene matches. Using immunoSEQ multiplex PCR, the repertoire was profiled, and TCRdb retains in-frame clones only, with some absent. The profile covers 74,000 or so clones, with 84% appearing a single time and around 20% taken by the ten largest. Here the sequenced sample was peripheral blood, taken on day 0 of AZD1222 vaccination. V usage is TRBV10-3 and J usage is TRBJ1-5, with 7 bases matching TRBD1. This sequence originates from an adult in good health. The CDR3 loop is CAISETISQGQPQHF. The CDR3 region has the DNA TGTGCCATCAGTGAAACGATTTCACAGGGGCAGCCCCAGCATTTT.